Below, 5 T cell receptor beta chains from the same sample are listed, as sequenced in a study of PD-1 blockade in classical Hodgkin lymphoma. Exposure to brentuximab vedotin varied, and each patient had relapsed following autologous stem cell transplantation. Clones were sequenced by immunoSEQ multiplex PCR, and TCRdb holds only the in-frame ones, with some missing. The data show 45,000 or so clones, about three quarters seen once. The specimen comprised peripheral blood mononuclear cells (PBMCs), sampled at baseline. The receptor source for this set is a human donor with classical Hodgkin lymphoma.

V is TRBV19 and J is TRBJ2-1; a possible D gene is TRBD2 (6 bases). With 2 bases removed from V and 8 bases from J, the gap between germline ends came to 19 bases. The CDR3 contains 16 residues. The germline CDR1 and CDR2 sequences are LNHDA and SQIVND (reference sequence). The CDR3 DNA follows: TGTGCCAGTAGTATACTAGGGCCGGGAGCGGTAGATGAGCAGTTCTTC. It translates to CASSILGPGAVDEQFF.

The chain has TRBV19 and TRBJ1-1, with a possible D match to TRBD1 (5 bases). This CDR3 comprises 15 residues. Germline lookup yields CDR1 LNHDA and CDR2 SQIVND (reference sequence). V lost 7 bases, J lost 2 bases, and 17 bases lay in between. The CDR3 nucleotides read TGTGCCAGTAACCACCCGGGGGGAGCTAACACTGAAGCTTTCTTT. Protein: CASNHPGGANTEAFF.

This sequence joins TRBV7-3 and TRBJ2-1; possibly TRBD1 for D (6 bases). Trimming stripped 6 bases from V and 9 bases from J, with 18 bases between. Germline assignment: CDR1 SGHTA and CDR2 FQGTGA. The CDR3 is 14 amino acids. Here the CDR3 reads CASSPEGQRSEQFF. The CDR3 nucleotides read TGTGCCAGCAGTCCCGAAGGACAGAGGAGTGAGCAGTTCTTC.

Here the CDR3 DNA reads TGTGCCAGCAGCCTTACCGGGACTAGCGGCCTCACAGATACGCAGTATTTT. Protein: CASSLTGTSGLTDTQYF. The rearrangement uses TRBV28 and TRBJ2-3, with 11 positions matching TRBD2. CDR1 and CDR2 (germline): MDHEN, SYDVKM. CDR3 length: 17 amino acids. J was trimmed by 2 bases and V by 6 bases; bases with no gene match: 10.

This clone has just a few counts. The V and J genes are TRBV19 and TRBJ1-6; TRBD1 is a possible D gene (5 bases). Trimming pared 5 bases from V and 8 bases from J, leaving 16 bases between. The CDR3 sequence is 15 residues long. Germline CDR1 LNHDA, CDR2 SQIVND (reference sequence). The CDR3 DNA reads as TGTGCCAGTAGTCACGGCAGGGACGGGGATTCACCCCTCCACTTT. This translates into CASSHGRDGDSPLHF.